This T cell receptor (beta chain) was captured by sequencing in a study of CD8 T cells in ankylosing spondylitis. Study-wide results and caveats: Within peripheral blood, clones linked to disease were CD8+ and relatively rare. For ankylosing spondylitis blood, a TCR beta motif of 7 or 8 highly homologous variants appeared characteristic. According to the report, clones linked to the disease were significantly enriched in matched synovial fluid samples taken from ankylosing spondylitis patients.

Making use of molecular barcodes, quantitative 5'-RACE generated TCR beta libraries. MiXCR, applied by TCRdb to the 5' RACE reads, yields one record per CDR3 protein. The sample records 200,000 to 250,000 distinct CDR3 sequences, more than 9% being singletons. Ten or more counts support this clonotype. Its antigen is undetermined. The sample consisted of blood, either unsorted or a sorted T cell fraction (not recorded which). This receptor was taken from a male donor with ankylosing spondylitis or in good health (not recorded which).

The CDR3 nucleotides are TGTGCCAGCAGTTACGGCAGGGGTCTTAGCAATCAGCCCCAGCATTTT. Translated, it gives CASSYGRGLSNQPQHF. V usage is TRBV6-2 or TRBV6-3 and J usage is TRBJ1-5, with D possibly being TRBD1 (6 bases). Germline V CDR1 and CDR2: MNHEY, SVGEGT. Between the trimmed V and J ends, which lost 2 bases and 0 bases, there was a span of 11 bases. The CDR3 is 16 amino acids.